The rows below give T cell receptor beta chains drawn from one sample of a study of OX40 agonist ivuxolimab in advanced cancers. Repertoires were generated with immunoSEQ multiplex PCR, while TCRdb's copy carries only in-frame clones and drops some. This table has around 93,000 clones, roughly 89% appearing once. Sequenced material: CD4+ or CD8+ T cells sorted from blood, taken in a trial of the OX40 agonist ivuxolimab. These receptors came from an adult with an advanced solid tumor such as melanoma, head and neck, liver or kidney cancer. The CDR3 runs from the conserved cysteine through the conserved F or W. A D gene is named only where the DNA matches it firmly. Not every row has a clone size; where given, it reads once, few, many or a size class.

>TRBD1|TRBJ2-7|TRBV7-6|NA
CASSAGQGDYEQYF
TGTGCCAGCAGCGCCGGACAGGGCGACTACGAGCAGTACTTC
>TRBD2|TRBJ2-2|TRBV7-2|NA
CASSLALAGTGELFF
TGTGCCAGCAGCTTAGCTCTAGCGGGCACCGGGGAGCTGTTTTTT
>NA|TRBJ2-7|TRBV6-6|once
CASTRTRGSYEQYF
TGTGCCAGCACCCGAACACGGGGCTCCTACGAGCAGTACTTC
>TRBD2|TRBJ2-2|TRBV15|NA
CATRRGGRANTGELFF
TGTGCCACCAGGCGCGGCGGGAGGGCGAACACCGGGGAGCTGTTTTTT
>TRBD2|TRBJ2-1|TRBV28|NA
CASSLRDYRYEQFF
TGTGCCAGCAGCCTAAGGGACTACCGTTATGAGCAGTTCTTC
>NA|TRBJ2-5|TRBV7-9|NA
CASSYGQTGETQYF
TGTGCCAGCAGCTACGGGCAGACGGGAGAGACCCAGTACTTC
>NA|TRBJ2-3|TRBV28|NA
CASSLWGSSTTDTQYF
TGTGCCAGCAGTTTATGGGGCAGCAGCACGACAGATACGCAGTATTTT
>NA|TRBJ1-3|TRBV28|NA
CASTSWRGSGNTIYF
TGTGCCAGCACCTCATGGCGGGGCTCTGGAAACACCATATATTTT
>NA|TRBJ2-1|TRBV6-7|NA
CASSYSMQGAYNEQFF
TGTGCCAGCAGTTACTCGATGCAGGGCGCCTACAATGAGCAGTTCTTC
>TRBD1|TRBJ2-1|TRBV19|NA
CASSIAKTGGSYNEQFF
TGTGCCAGTAGTATAGCCAAAACAGGGGGCTCCTACAATGAGCAGTTCTTC
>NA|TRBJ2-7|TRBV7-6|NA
CASSPTYEQYF
TGTGCCAGCAGCCCGACTTACGAGCAGTACTTC
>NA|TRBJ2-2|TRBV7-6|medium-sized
CASSFPNLADGELFF
TGTGCCAGCAGCTTCCCCAACTTAGCGGACGGGGAGCTGTTTTTT
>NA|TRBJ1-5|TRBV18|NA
CASSLGNQPQHF
TGTGCCAGCTCACTGGGCAATCAGCCCCAGCATTTT
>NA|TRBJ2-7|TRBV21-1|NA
CASSKDPSYEQYF
TGTGCCAGCAGCAAAGACCCTTCCTACGAGCAGTACTTC
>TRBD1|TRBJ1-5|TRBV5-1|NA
CASSLAGTGNQPQHF
TGCGCCAGCAGCTTGGCCGGGACAGGGAACCAGCCCCAGCATTTT
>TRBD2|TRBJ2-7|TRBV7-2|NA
CASSKGTSGRIYEQYF
TGTGCCAGCAGCAAGGGGACTAGCGGGAGAATCTACGAGCAGTACTTC
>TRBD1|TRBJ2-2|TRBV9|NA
CASSARQGLYTGELFF
TGTGCCAGCAGCGCCCGACAGGGCTTATACACCGGGGAGCTGTTTTTT
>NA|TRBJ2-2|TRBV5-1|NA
CASSSLGGGNTGELFF
TGCGCCAGCAGCTCCCTTGGCGGGGGCAACACCGGGGAGCTGTTTTTT
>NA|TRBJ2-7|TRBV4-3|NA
CASSQFRGAGEQYF
TGCGCCAGCAGCCAATTTCGGGGGGCCGGGGAGCAGTACTTC
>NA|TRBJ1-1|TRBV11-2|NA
CASSSNRAAGTEAFF
TGTGCCAGCAGTTCGAATCGGGCAGCTGGAACTGAAGCTTTCTTT
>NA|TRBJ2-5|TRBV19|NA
CASSPPGSRLQETQYF
TGTGCCAGTAGTCCCCCGGGGTCCCGGCTGCAAGAGACCCAGTACTTC
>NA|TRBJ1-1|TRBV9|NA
CASSVGGQMNTEAFF
TGTGCCAGCAGCGTAGGGGGGCAGATGAACACTGAAGCTTTCTTT
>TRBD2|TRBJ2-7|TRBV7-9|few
CASSPLAGAPNEQYF
TGTGCCAGCAGCCCCCTAGCGGGTGCTCCTAACGAGCAGTACTTC
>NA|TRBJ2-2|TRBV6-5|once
CASGVGGTGELFF
TGTGCCAGCGGGGTGGGTGGTACCGGGGAGCTGTTTTTT
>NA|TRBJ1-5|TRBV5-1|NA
CASSLGTTSNQPQHF
TGCGCCAGCAGCTTGGGAACAACTAGCAATCAGCCCCAGCATTTT
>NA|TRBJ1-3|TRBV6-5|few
CASSKIIGNTIYF
TGTGCCAGCAGCAAGATTATCGGAAACACCATATATTTT
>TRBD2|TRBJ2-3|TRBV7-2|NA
CTSSLEWRGTYTDTQYF
TGTACCAGCAGCTTAGAATGGCGGGGGACCTACACAGATACGCAGTATTTT
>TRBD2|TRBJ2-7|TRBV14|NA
CASSQAGGYSYEQYF
TGTGCCAGCAGCCAAGCGGGGGGTTACTCCTACGAGCAGTACTTC
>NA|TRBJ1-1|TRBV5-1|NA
CASSPGHEGGTEAFF
TGCGCCAGCAGCCCGGGACACGAAGGGGGCACTGAAGCTTTCTTT
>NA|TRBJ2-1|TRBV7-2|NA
CASSWGTGNEQFF
TGTGCCAGCAGCTGGGGGACTGGCAATGAGCAGTTCTTC
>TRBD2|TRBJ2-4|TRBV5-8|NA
CASSTGLAGGLNIQYF
TGTGCCAGCAGCACCGGACTAGCGGGAGGATTAAACATTCAGTACTTC
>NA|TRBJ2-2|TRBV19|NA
CASSLASGELFF
TGTGCCAGTAGCTTGGCGAGCGGGGAGCTGTTTTTT
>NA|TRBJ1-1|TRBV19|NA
CASSFREVNTEAFF
TGTGCCAGTAGTTTTAGGGAGGTGAACACTGAAGCTTTCTTT
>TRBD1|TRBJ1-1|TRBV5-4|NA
CASSLEQGGTEAFF
TGTGCCAGCAGCTTGGAGCAGGGGGGCACTGAAGCTTTCTTT
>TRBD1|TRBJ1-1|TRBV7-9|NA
CASTLTGGDTEAFF
TGTGCCAGCACCTTGACAGGGGGCGACACTGAAGCTTTCTTT
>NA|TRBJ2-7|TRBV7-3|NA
CASSRGGEQYF
TGTGCCAGCAGCCGAGGGGGAGAGCAGTACTTC
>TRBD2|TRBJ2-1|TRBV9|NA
CASSVVGSGGYNEQFF
TGTGCCAGCAGCGTAGTAGGCAGCGGGGGGTACAATGAGCAGTTCTTC
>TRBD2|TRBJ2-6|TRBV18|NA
CASSPGTSGIGGANVLTF
TGTGCCAGCTCACCGGGGACTAGCGGGATCGGTGGGGCCAACGTCCTGACTTTC
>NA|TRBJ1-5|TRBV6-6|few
CASSSGVGQPQHF
TGTGCCAGCAGTTCAGGGGTGGGGCAGCCCCAGCATTTT
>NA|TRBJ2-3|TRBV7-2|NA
CASSPYVDTQYF
TGTGCCAGCAGCCCCTATGTGGATACGCAGTATTTT